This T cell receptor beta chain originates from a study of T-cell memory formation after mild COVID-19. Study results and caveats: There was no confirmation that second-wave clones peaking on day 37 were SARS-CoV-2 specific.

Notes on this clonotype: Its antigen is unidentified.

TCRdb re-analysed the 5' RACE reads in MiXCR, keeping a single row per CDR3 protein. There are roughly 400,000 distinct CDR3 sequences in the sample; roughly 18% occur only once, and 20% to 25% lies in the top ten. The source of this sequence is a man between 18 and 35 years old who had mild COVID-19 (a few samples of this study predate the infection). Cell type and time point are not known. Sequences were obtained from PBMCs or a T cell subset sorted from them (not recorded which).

The CDR3 spells CSARDPLASTQYSGNTIYF. The CDR3, as DNA: TGCAGTGCTAGAGACCCCCTAGCAAGCACGCAGTACTCTGGAAACACCATATATTTT. The rearrangement uses TRBV20-1 and TRBJ1-3, with unresolved D. The CDR3 loop spans 19 amino acids. The V end lost 0 bases, the J end lost 0 bases, and 21 bases lay between the germline ends. Germline CDR1 is DFQATT and CDR2 is SNEGSKA (reference sequence).